This TCR beta chain was documented in a study of OX40 agonist ivuxolimab in advanced cancers. Study-wide background: The study reported partial responses in three patients: one hepatocellular carcinoma, two cutaneous melanoma.

The CDR3 loop spans 15 amino acids. CDR1 and CDR2 from the germline V gene are SNHLY and FYNNEI. V shed 7 bases, J shed 6 bases, and the junction held 13 bases outside the gene matches. Peripheral blood came from all dose cohorts at three timepoints. Sequencing used immunoSEQ multiplex PCR; TCRdb keeps in-frame clones, though not all of them. The table records about 98,000 clones, roughly nine tenths of them present only once. This rearrangement joins TRBV2 to TRBJ2-7, with 9 bases aligning to TRBD2. The sequencing here drew on CD4+ or CD8+ T cells sorted from blood, taken in a trial of the OX40 agonist ivuxolimab. This clonotype was sampled from an adult with an advanced solid tumor such as melanoma, head and neck, liver or kidney cancer. The CDR3 spells CASTGYSGSGGEQYF. As DNA, the CDR3 is TGTGCCAGCACCGGATATAGCGGGAGTGGTGGCGAGCAGTACTTC.